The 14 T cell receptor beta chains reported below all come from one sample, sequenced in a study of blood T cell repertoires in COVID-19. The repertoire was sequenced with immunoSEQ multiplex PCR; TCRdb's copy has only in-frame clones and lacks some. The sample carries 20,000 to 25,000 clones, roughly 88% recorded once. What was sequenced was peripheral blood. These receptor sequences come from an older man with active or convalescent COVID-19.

The CDR3 protein is CATSRGLEETQYF. CDR3 in DNA: TGTGCCACCAGCAGGGGACTAGAAGAGACCCAGTACTTC. V is TRBV15 and J is TRBJ2-5; 8 bases match TRBD2. The CDR3 has 13 residues. Germline V lookup: CDR1 LNHNV, CDR2 YYDKDF (reference sequence). The ends lost 3 bases at V and 3 bases at J; junction bases unmatched: 0.

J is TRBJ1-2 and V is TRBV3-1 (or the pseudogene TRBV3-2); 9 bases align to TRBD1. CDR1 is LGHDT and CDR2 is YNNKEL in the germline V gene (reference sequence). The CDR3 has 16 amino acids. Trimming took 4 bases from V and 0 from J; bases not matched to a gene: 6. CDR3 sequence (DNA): TGTGCCAGCAGCCCAACCGGGACAGGGTCTAACTATGGCTACACCTTC. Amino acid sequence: CASSPTGTGSNYGYTF.

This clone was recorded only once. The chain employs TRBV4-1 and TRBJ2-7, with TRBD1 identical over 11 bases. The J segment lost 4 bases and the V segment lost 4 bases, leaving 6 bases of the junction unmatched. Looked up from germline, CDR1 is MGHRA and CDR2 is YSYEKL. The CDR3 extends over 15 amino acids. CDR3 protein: CASSLRTGGAYEQYF. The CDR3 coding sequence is TGCGCCAGCAGCCTTAGGACAGGGGGCGCGTACGAGCAGTACTTC.

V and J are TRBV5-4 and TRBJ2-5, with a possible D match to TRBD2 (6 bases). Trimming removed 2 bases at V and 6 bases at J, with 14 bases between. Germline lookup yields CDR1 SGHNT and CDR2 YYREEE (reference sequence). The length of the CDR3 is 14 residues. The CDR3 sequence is CASSLQLGGKTQYF. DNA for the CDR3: TGTGCCAGCAGCTTACAACTGGGGGGAAAGACCCAGTACTTC.

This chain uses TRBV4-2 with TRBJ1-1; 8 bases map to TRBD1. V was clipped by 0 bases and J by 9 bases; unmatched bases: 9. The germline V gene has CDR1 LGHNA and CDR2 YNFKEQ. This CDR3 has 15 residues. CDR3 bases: TGTGCCAGCAGCCAAGATTTAACAGGGGGTTCAAAAGCTTTCTTT. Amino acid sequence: CASSQDLTGGSKAFF.

Written as DNA, the CDR3 is TGTGCCTGGAACCGACTAGCTGGAGCCACCGGGGAGCTGTTTTTT. Its protein is CAWNRLAGATGELFF. The chain carries TRBV30 and TRBJ2-2, with 7 bases lining up with TRBD2. From germline, CDR1 is GTSNPN and CDR2 SVGIG (reference sequence). J gave up 4 bases and V 4 bases, and 9 bases lay outside the gene matches. This CDR3 is 15 amino acids long. The whole variable domain, filled in from reference TRBV30 and TRBJ2-2, reads SQTIHQWPATLVQPVGSPLSLECTVEGTSNPNLYWYRQAAGRGLQLLFYSVGIGQISSEVPQNLSASRPQDRQFILSSKKLLLSDSGFYLCAWNRLAGATGELFFGEGSRLTVL.

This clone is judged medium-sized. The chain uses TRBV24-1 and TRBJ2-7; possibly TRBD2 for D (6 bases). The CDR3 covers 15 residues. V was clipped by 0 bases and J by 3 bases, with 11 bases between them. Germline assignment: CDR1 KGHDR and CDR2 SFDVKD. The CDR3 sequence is CATSDLAGLYYEQYF. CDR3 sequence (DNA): TGTGCCACCAGTGATTTGGCGGGACTGTACTACGAGCAGTACTTC.

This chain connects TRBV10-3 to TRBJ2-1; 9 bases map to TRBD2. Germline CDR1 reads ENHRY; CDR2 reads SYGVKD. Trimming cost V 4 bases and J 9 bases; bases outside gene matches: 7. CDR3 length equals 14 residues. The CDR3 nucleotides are TGTGCCATCAGTGGAGCGGGAGGCGGGAGTGAGCAGTTCTTC. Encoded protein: CAISGAGGGSEQFF.

The CDR3, as DNA: TGTGCCAGCGGATACGGACAGGGGGCCTACGAGCAGTACTTC. Its translation: CASGYGQGAYEQYF. The J gene is TRBJ2-7, the V gene TRBV6-1; TRBD1 matches 10 bases. CDR1 and CDR2 from the germline V gene are MNHNS and SASEGT. The CDR3 covers 14 residues. V dropped 8 bases and J dropped 2; count of bases not matched to a gene: 6.

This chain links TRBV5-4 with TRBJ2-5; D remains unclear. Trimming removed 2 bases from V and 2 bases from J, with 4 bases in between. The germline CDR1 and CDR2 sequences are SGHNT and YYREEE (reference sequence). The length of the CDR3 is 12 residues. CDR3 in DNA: TGTGCCAGCAGCTTCGGGCAAGAGACCCAGTACTTC. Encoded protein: CASSFGQETQYF.

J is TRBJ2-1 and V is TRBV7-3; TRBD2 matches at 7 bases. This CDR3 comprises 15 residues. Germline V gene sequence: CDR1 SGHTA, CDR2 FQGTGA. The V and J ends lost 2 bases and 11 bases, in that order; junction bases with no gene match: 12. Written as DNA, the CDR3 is TGTGCCAGCAGCTTATACGGTCTAGCGGCGCCCCAGCAGTTCTTC. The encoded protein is CASSLYGLAAPQQFF.

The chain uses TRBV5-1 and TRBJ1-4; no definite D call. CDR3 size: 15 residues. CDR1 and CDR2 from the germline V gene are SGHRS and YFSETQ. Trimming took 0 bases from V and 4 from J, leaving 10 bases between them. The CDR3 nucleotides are TGCGCCAGCAGCTTGGTGAGGCCCGGTAATGAAAAACTGTTTTTT. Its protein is CASSLVRPGNEKLFF. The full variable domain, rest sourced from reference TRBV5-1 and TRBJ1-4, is KAGVTQTPRYLIKTRGQQVTLSCSPISGHRSVSWYQQTPGQGLQFLFEYFSETQRNKGNFPGRFSGRQFSNSRSEMNVSTLELGDSALYLCASSLVRPGNEKLFFGSGTQLSVL.

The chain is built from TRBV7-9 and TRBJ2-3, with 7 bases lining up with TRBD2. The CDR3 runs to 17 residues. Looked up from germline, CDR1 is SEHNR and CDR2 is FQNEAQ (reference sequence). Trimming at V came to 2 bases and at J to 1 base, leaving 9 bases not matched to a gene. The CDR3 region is CASSLSVPGRGTDTQYF. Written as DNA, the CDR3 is TGTGCCAGCAGCTTATCCGTCCCAGGGAGGGGCACAGATACGCAGTATTTT.

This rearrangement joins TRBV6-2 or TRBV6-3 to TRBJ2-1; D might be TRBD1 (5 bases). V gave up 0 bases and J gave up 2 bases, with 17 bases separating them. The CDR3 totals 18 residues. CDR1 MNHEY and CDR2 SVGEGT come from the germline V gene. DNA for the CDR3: TGTGCCAGCAGTTACTCGAATGGCGGCGAAGGGGCCTACAATGAGCAGTTCTTC. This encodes CASSYSNGGEGAYNEQFF.